The sequence of this T cell receptor (beta chain) was determined in a study of post-analysis software for immune sequencing data (dated by TCRdb to 2013 to 2016). Study-level background: Relapsing-remitting, secondary progressive and progressive-relapsing multiple sclerosis were recorded as disease courses, and subtype annotation was lacking for some patients. The patient repertoires were compared against 10 to 12 previously published healthy control repertoires obtained from donors aged 6 to 25 years. A subset of samples was prepared in parallel using single-end sample barcoding, then pooled and co-amplified after Illumina adapter ligation.

Looking up the germline V gene yields CDR1 ENHRY and CDR2 SYGVKD. The CDR3 sequence holds 15 residues, the cysteine and phenylalanine included. Here the CDR3 DNA is all that survives: 45 bases in frame from base 1. V has 6 bases trimmed and J has 8 bases trimmed; junction bases matching no gene number 15. Libraries were constructed by PCR. Reads for this sample came from an Illumina HiSeq 2500. Unique molecular identifiers were incorporated into TCR beta cDNA libraries to reduce PCR and sequencing biases. Roughly 500,000 cDNA molecules were obtained for every 1 to 10 million input T cells, so each molecule roughly corresponded to one T cell. The patient libraries were prepared and sequenced with the same protocol used for the earlier healthy control dataset. Samples belonging to the same batch were prepared together, multiplexed and sequenced on a shared HiSeq lane. Turning to the authors' computational methods: MIGEC handled the raw barcoded reads, throwing out single-read molecular identifier groups before consensus assembly and CDR3 extraction. VDJtools was used for post-analysis of the clonotype tables, with diversity normalized by down-sampling every dataset to the smallest sample size. To correct batch-related cross-sample contamination, repertoire overlap clustering matched CDR3 amino acid sequences but not nucleotide sequences. TCRdb applied fastp at Q25 and MiXCR to the public reads, then kept only in-frame beta chains. A single entry per CDR3 protein holds the most common genes and DNA from its merged rows. For this entry, the V and J calls and clone size follow TCRdb and not the study's own pipeline. The sample includes a few hundred thousand distinct CDR3 sequences, with more than 30% observed a single time. The leading ten clones occupy less than 8% of the sample.

This clonotype has a handful of counts. The specificity of this receptor is unknown. No per-base quality is available; no much larger clone lies one base away. To demonstrate the VDJtools post-analysis software, the study profiled TCR beta repertoires from the peripheral blood of 13 young patients with multiple sclerosis. The patients with multiple sclerosis were children and adolescents between roughly 6 and 17 years of age. Results and caveats for the whole study, not just this receptor: When samples were clustered directly using the F measure, samples prepared in the same batch co-clustered strongly, which prompted a batch-effect correction. Significantly higher frequencies in patients than in controls were found for several TRBV segments, including TRBV5-6, TRBV5-1 and TRBV20-1. The control group was slightly older than the multiple sclerosis patient group. Normalized Chao1 diversity was significantly lower in multiple sclerosis patients than controls, suggesting substantial peripheral T-cell clonal expansion.

The clonotype was recovered from a girl aged 2 to 9 with multiple sclerosis. The sequenced sample consisted of blood. The rearrangement combines TRBV10-3 with TRBJ1-2; TRBD1 fits 7 bases in the junction. Read as DNA, the sequence is TGTGCCATCAGCTACAAGACAGGCCCAGGGGGAGGCTACACCTTC. Its protein is CAISYKTGPGGGYTF.